This T cell receptor (beta chain) was sequenced during a study of patients and donors after allogeneic stem cell transplantation. From the RT-PCR reads, TCRdb called clonotypes with MiXCR, one entry per CDR3 protein. The table lists roughly 200,000 distinct CDR3 sequences, more than 35% of them singletons, with roughly 12% in the top ten. CDR3 length: 15 residues. The germline gives CDR1 MDHEN, CDR2 SYDVKM. V lost 4 bases and J lost 5, with 14 bases in between. The sample was blood, either unsorted or a sorted T cell fraction (not recorded which). The rearrangement joins TRBV28 to TRBJ1-4; possible D gene TRBD1, 6 bases. The source is a human donor who was either an allogeneic HSCT recipient or a stem cell or donor lymphocyte infusion donor (not recorded which). It is not recorded whose cells these are; they may come from a transplant donor. CDR3 sequence (DNA): TGTGCCAGCAGTTCGCCCGGGAGGGGGAATGAAAAACTGTTTTTT. Its protein is CASSSPGRGNEKLFF.